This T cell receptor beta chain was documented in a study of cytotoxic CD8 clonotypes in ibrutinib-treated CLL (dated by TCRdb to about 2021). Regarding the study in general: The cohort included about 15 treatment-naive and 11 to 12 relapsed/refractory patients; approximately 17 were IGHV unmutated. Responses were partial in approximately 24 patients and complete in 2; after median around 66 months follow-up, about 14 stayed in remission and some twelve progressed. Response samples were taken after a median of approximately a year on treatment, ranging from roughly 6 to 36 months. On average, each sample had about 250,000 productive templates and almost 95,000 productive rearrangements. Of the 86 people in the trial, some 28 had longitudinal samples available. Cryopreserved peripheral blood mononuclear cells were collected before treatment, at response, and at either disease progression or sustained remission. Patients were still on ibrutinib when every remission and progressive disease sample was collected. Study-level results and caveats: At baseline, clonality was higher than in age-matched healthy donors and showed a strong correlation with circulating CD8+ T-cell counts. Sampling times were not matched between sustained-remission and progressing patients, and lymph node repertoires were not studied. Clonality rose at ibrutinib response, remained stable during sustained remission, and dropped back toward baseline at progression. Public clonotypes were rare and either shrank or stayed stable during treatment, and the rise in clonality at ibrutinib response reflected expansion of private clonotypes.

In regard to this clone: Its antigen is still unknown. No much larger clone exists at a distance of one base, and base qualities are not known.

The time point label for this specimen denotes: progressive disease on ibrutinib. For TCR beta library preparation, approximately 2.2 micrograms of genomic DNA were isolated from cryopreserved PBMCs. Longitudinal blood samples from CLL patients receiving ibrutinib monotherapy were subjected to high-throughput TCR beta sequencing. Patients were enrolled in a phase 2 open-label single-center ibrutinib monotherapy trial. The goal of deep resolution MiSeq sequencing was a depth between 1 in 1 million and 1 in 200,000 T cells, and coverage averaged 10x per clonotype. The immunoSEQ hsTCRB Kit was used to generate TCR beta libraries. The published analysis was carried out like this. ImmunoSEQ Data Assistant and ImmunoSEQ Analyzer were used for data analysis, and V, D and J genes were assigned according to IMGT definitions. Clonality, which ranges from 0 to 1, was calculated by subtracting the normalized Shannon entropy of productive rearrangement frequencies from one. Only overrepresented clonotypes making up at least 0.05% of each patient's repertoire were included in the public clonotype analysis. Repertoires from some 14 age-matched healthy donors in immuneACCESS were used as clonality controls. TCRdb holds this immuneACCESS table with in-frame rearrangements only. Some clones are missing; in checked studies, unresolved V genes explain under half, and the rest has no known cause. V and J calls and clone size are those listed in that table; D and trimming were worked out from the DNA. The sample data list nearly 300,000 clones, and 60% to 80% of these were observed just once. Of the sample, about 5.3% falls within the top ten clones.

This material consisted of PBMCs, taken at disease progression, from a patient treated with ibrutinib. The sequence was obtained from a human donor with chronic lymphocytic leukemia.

The sequenced DNA is TGTGCCAGCAGCGTGTCGGGACGCTCAGAGACCCAGTACTTC. The translation is CASSVSGRSETQYF. The V and J segments used are TRBV7-6 and TRBJ2-5; the D region may be TRBD1 or TRBD2, each matching 5 bases equally. CDR1 and CDR2 were assigned from the germline V gene as SGHVS and FNYEAQ. The CDR3 runs 14 amino acids, cysteine and phenylalanine included. CDR3 DNA only is kept here, 42 bases in frame from base 1. At the junction V is shortened by 5 bases and J by 4 bases, with 14 bases in between.